The text below deals with one TCR beta chain. These data are taken from a study of blood T cell repertoires in COVID-19. Study in general: Material from acute and convalescent COVID-19 was sourced from the United States, Italy and Spain.

Donors were grouped by their self-reported clinical history. Either two negative PCRs, clearance, or symptom resolution qualified Cohort 3 donors as recovered. In germline, CDR1 is LGHDT, CDR2 YNNKEL (reference sequence). This CDR3 contains 16 residues. V shed 1 base and J 5 bases; nucleotides not matched to a gene: 9. In the authors' methods: Estimates of nucleated cell counts were drawn from the amplification of reference gene primers. Sequencing used immunoSEQ multiplex PCR; TCRdb keeps in-frame clones, though not all of them. V and J calls and clone size are those listed in that table; D and trimming were worked out from the DNA. The sample has roughly 310,000 clones; around nine tenths are singletons.

Sequences were obtained from PBMCs or T cells enriched from blood (not recorded which). This sequence was found in a woman aged 40 to 50 who had recovered from COVID-19. The V call is TRBV3-1 (or the pseudogene TRBV3-2), the J call TRBJ2-5, with TRBD2 identical over 8 bases. CDR3 amino acids: CASSQVPTSAFETQYF. Here the CDR3 DNA reads TGTGCCAGCAGCCAAGTCCCGACTAGCGCTTTTGAGACCCAGTACTTC.